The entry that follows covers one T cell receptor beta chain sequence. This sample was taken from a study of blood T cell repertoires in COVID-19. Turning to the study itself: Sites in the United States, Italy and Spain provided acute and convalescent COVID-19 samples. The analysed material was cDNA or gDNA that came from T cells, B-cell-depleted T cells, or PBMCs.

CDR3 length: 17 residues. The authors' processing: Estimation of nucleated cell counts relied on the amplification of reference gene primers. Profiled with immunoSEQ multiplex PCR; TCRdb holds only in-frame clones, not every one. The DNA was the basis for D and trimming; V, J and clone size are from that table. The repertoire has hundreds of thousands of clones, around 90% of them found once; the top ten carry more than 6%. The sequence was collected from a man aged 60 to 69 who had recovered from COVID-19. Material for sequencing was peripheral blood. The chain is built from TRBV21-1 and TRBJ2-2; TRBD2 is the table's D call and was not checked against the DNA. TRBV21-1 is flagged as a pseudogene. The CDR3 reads CASRRLAGGLDTGELFF. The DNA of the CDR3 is TGTGCCAGCCGTCGACTAGCGGGGGGTCTAGACACCGGGGAGCTGTTTTTT.